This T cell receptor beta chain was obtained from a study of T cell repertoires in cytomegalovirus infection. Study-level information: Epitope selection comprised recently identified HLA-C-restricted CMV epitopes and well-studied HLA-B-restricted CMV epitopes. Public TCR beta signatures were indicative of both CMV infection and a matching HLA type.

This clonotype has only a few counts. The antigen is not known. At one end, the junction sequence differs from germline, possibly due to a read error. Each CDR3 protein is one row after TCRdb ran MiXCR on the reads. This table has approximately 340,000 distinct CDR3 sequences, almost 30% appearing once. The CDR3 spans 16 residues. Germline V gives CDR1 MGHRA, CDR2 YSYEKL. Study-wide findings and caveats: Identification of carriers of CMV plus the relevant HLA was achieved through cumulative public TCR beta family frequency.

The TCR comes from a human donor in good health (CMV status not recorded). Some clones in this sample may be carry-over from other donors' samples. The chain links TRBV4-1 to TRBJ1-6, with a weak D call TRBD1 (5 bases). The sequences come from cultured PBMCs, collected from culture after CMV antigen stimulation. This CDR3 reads CASSQAGATTNSPLHF. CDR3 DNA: TGTGCCAGCAGCCAAGCCGGGGCCACCACTAATTCACCCCTCCACTTT.